What follows describes a single T cell receptor beta chain. The antigen remains undetermined. This sample stems from a study of T-cell memory formation after mild COVID-19. Study-level background: Across donors, TCR clusters were largely donor specific.

Points from the study as a whole: Clones contracting across day 15 to 85 had a balanced CD4/CD8 profile; later expanding clones leaned CD4+.

TCRdb passed the 5' RACE reads through MiXCR, listing each CDR3 protein once. The sample includes around 440,000 distinct CDR3 sequences, approximately 18% of them seen just once. Per germline, CDR1 MNHEY and CDR2 SVGEGT. This CDR3 has 17 residues. With 1 base clipped from V and 5 bases from J, the junction kept 6 bases outside the gene matches. The chain recombines TRBV6-2 or TRBV6-3 with TRBJ2-1; 12 bases are a match to TRBD2. The sequence came from an adult woman who had mild COVID-19 (a few samples of this study predate the infection). Cell type and time point are not known. The material sequenced was PBMCs or a T cell subset sorted from them (not recorded which). CDR3 region: CASSYFTGTSGHNEQFF. The DNA of the CDR3 is TGTGCCAGCAGTTACTTCACCGGGACTAGCGGGCACAATGAGCAGTTCTTC.